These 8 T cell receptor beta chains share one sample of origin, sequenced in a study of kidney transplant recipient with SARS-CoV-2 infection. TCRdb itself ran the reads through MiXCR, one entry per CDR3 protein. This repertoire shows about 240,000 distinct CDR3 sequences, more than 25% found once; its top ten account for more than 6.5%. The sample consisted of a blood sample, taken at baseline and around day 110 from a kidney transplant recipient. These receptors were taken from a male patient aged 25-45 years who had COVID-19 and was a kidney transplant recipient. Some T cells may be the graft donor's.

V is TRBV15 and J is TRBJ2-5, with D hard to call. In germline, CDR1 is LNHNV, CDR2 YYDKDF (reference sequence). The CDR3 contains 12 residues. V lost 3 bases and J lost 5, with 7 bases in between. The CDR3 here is CATSRGTETQYF. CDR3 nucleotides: TGTGCCACCAGCAGGGGTACGGAGACCCAGTACTTC.

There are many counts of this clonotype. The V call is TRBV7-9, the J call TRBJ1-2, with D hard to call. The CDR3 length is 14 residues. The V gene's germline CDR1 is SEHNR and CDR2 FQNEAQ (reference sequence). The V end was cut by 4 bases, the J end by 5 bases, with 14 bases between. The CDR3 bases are TGTGCCAGCAGCTACGGGAACGGTGTATATGGCTACACCTTC. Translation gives CASSYGNGVYGYTF.

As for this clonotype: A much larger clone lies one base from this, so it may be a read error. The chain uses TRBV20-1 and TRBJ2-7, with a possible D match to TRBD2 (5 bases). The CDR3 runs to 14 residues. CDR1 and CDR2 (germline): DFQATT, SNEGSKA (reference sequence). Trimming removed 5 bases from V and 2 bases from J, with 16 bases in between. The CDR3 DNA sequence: TGCAGTGCTGTACCGGGAAACCAACCCTACGAGCAGTACTTC. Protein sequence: CSAVPGNQPYEQYF.

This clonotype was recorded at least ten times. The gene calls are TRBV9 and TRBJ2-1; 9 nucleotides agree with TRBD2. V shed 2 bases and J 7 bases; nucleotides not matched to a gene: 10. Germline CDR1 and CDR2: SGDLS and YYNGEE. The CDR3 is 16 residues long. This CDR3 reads CASSVAGVAGENEQFF. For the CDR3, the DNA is TGTGCCAGCAGCGTGGCCGGGGTAGCGGGAGAGAATGAGCAGTTCTTC.

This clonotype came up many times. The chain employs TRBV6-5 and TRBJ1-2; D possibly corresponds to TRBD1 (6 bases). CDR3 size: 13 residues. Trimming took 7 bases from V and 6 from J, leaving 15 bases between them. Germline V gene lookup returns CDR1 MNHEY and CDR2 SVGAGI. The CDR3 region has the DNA TGTGCCAGCACCCCAAGGAGGGGGAATGGCTACACCTTC. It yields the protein CASTPRRGNGYTF.

DNA of the CDR3: TGCGCCAGCAGCATGGGCAACTGGAACCGAAAGACCTATGGCTACACCTTC. Protein: CASSMGNWNRKTYGYTF. This chain connects TRBV4-1 to TRBJ1-2; D is undetermined. Trimming removed 5 bases from V and 4 bases from J, with 23 bases in between. The CDR3 has 17 amino acids. Germline loops: CDR1 MGHRA, CDR2 YSYEKL.

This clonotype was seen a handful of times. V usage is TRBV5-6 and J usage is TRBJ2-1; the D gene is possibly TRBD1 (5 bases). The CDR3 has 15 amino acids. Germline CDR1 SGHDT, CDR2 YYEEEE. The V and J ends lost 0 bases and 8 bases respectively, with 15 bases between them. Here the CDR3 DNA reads TGTGCCAGCAGCTTGGTTCTGTTAGGGGCTCATGAGCAGTTCTTC. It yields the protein CASSLVLLGAHEQFF.

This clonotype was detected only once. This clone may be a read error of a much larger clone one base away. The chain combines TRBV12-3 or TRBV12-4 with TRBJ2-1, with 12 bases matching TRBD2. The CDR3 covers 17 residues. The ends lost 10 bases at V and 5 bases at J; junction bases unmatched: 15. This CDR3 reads CANSSLSRTSGDNEQFF. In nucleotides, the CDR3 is TGTGCCAACTCTAGCCTGAGCCGGACTAGCGGGGACAATGAGCAGTTCTTC.